This record covers a single T cell receptor (beta chain). The antigen this receptor binds is unknown. No much larger clone is present one base from it, and per-base qualities are unavailable. CDR1 and CDR2 are read off the germline V gene as SQVTM and ANQGSEA. Its CDR3 holds 12 amino acids, cysteine through phenylalanine. Kept here is only the CDR3 DNA, which spans 36 bases and is read in frame from base 1. The germline ends are 9 bases apart after V is trimmed by 6 bases and J by 1 base. The data belong to a study of beta chain features in type 1 diabetes (dated by TCRdb to between 2017 and 2018). Regarding the study in general: Patients and healthy donors did not differ in mean age, gender distribution, total cell number or subset yield. In the study, recently diagnosed type 1 diabetes patients and matched healthy donors were compared on the TCRB repertoires of their sorted circulating CD4+ T cell subsets. A total of some 100,000,000 sorted cells were examined across all samples, and a strong correlation was observed between cell number per subset and RNA yield. Whereas all 30 or so donors provided naive and central memory subsets, regulatory and stem cell-like memory subsets were isolated from just 8 patients and roughly 8 healthy donors.

Overall results and qualifications from the work: Patients with type 1 diabetes made fewer insertions and deleted more nucleotides at VDJ recombination sites, implying thymic rearrangement abnormalities. Naive, central memory and regulatory TCRB repertoires appeared to be more similar among patients than among healthy donors. Only small numbers of individuals were included in the HLA sub-analyses, which left unresolved whether HLA type had any influence on TCRB rearrangement. PCR may preferentially amplify shorter templates, but because patient and control samples were amplified and corrected together, any resulting skew would affect both groups equally. A moderate but significant shortening of TCRB CDR3 length was observed in type 1 diabetes patients in all four CD4+ subsets. Because cDNA was sequenced instead of genomic DNA, highly expressing activated cells could be over-represented, though the groups showed no difference in activation or CD3 levels.

A single peripheral blood draw of about 120 mL on average was collected from each donor into heparinised tubes. Naive, central memory, regulatory and stem cell-like memory CD4+ T cells were sorted on a BD FACSAria II using a panel including CD45RO, CCR7, CD25, CD127, CD95 and CD27. All sorted populations exceeded 95% purity. PBMCs were isolated immediately by Lymphoprep density gradient centrifugation and stained directly without culture. Samples were stained and sorted in pairs, with one healthy donor and one patient per experiment, so that batch effects were minimized. The High Capacity cDNA Reverse Transcription Kit was used to reverse transcribe all of the isolated RNA, meaning that expressed TCRB transcripts were what got sequenced. Naive, central memory and regulatory T cell samples underwent deep immunoSEQ sequencing, averaging around 3.9 million total reads per sample. After sorted cells were lysed in RLT buffer, RNA was extracted with DNase-treated RNeasy Micro or Mini kits, with the choice depending on cell number. To prevent cross-contamination, each cell subset was processed individually, whereas patient and healthy donor samples were processed jointly. The immunoSEQ multiplex PCR was used to amplify TCRB sequences from cDNA, generating 87-bp fragments that spanned the CDR3 region. Amplicons were sequenced on the Illumina HiSeq platform. As for the original processing: PCR bias was corrected computationally using synthetic template baselines, and reads within Hamming distance 2 were collapsed, with unmergeable singletons discarded. By aligning reads against IMGT, V, D and J genes, CDR3 length, and insertions or deletions at six rearrangement sites were assigned. Within each subset, clonotype counts were normalized to sorted cell number, and only after that were true diversity and Gini coefficients computed with the tcR R package. The overlap coefficient, calculated on TCRB nucleotide sequences, was used to quantify repertoire sharing. Out-of-frame TCRB sequences from naive cells were analyzed as a proxy for the pre-selection repertoire. Entries here come from immuneACCESS through TCRdb and include only in-frame sequences with V and J called. Some clones fail to appear in such tables; in the studies checked, an unresolved V gene covers under half of the shortfall, and the cause of the remainder is unknown. Clone size and V and J calls were adopted from that table, with D and trimming inferred from the DNA. The sample table lists about 240,000 clones, 14% of them with a count of one. Approximately 0.018% of the sample is taken by the ten largest.

Input material: naive CD4+ T cells from blood. What the cell subset or site label conveys for this sample: true naive CD4+ T cells. This clonotype was sampled from a man between 25 and 39 years old with type 1 diabetes. The chain couples TRBV29-1 to TRBJ1-1; the best D guess is TRBD1, with 6 bases matching. The nucleotide sequence reads as follows: TGCAGCGTCGGACAGCAGAACACTGAAGCTTTCTTT. The translation is CSVGQQNTEAFF.